Shown below are 21 T cell receptor beta chains from a single sample sequenced in a study of T cell responses to AZD1222 COVID-19 vaccine. This table comes from immunoSEQ multiplex PCR, and its TCRdb copy is limited to in-frame clones, with some not included. The sample records some 130,000 clones, around 85% being singletons. Sample: peripheral blood, taken 28 days after the second dose of the MenACWY control vaccine. The receptor set was obtained from an adult who received the MenACWY meningococcal vaccine as a control.

This rearrangement joins TRBV9 to TRBJ2-1, with 7 bases fitting TRBD2. The CDR3 extends over 20 amino acids. With 0 bases clipped from V and 0 bases from J, the junction kept 15 bases outside the gene matches. From germline, CDR1 is SGDLS and CDR2 YYNGEE. The CDR3: CASSVAPPVGRGYSYNEQFF. Written as DNA, the CDR3 is TGTGCCAGCAGCGTAGCCCCCCCTGTTGGGCGGGGGTACTCCTACAATGAGCAGTTCTTC. The full variable domain, completed using reference TRBV9 and TRBJ2-1, is DSGVTQTPKHLITATGQRVTLRCSPRSGDLSVYWYQQSLDQGLQFLIQYYNGEERAKGNILERFSAQQFPDLHSELNLSSLELGDSALYFCASSVAPPVGRGYSYNEQFFGPGTRLTVL.

The CDR3 DNA is TGTGCCAGCATACAAGGGGGCGGCTCTGAAAAACTGTTTTTT. Its translation is CASIQGGGSEKLFF. The V call is TRBV7-9, the J call TRBJ1-4, with 7 positions matching TRBD1. Germline CDR1 SEHNR, CDR2 FQNEAQ (reference sequence). CDR3 length equals 14 residues. Losses at the gene ends were 7 bases for V and 7 bases for J; bases not matched to a gene: 9.

The V and J genes are TRBV19 and TRBJ1-1; 9 bases align to TRBD1. Per germline, CDR1 LNHDA and CDR2 SQIVND (reference sequence). Trimming took 6 bases from V and 1 from J; bases not matched to a gene: 9. The CDR3 consists of 16 residues. The CDR3 bases are TGTGCCAGTAGACCCCGACAGGGGGTTCGGAACACTGAAGCTTTCTTT. Translation gives CASRPRQGVRNTEAFF.

V and J are TRBV7-8 and TRBJ1-1; the D gene is possibly TRBD1 (6 bases). Germline V gene lookup returns CDR1 SGHVS and CDR2 FQNEAQ. V was cut by 5 bases and J by 1 base, with 17 bases left in between. The CDR3 contains 16 residues. CDR3 DNA sequence: TGTGCCAGCAGCATAGAACAGGGCATTGGGAACACTGAAGCTTTCTTT. Its translation: CASSIEQGIGNTEAFF.

The V and J genes are TRBV19 and TRBJ2-5, with D possibly matching TRBD1 (6 bases). The V gene lost 1 base and the J gene lost 7 bases, with 16 bases spanning the gap. From germline, CDR1 is LNHDA and CDR2 SQIVND (reference sequence). The CDR3 is made up of 15 amino acids. The CDR3 DNA sequence: TGTGCCAGTAGTATAGGGGGGCAGGTTGAGGGGACCCAGTACTTC. Its translation is CASSIGGQVEGTQYF. Based on the CDR3 plus reference TRBV19 and TRBJ2-5, the full variable domain is DGGITQSPKYLFRKEGQNVTLSCEQNLNHDAMYWYRQDPGQGLRLIYYSQIVNDFQKGDIAEGYSVSREKKESFPLTVTSAQKNPTAFYLCASSIGGQVEGTQYFGPGTRLLVL.

The chain carries TRBV7-6 and TRBJ1-4, with a tentative D call TRBD1 (5 bases). CDR3 length: 17 residues. Trimming took 1 base from V and 3 from J, leaving 15 bases between them. CDR1 is SGHVS and CDR2 is FNYEAQ in the germline V gene. Written as DNA, the CDR3 is TGTGCCAGCAGCTTAGACCGAGGGGTAGGGGCTAATGAAAAACTGTTTTTT. This encodes CASSLDRGVGANEKLFF.

V gene TRBV5-1 combines with J gene TRBJ2-7; the D gene is possibly TRBD2 (6 bases). There are 14 residues in the CDR3. The V and J ends lost 0 bases and 5 bases respectively, with 12 bases between them. Per the germline V gene, CDR1 is SGHRS and CDR2 is YFSETQ. Here the CDR3 DNA reads TGCGCCAGCAGCTTGGGCACCGGGGGTGACGAGCAGTACGTC. Its translation: CASSLGTGGDEQYV.

The V and J genes are TRBV3-1 (or the pseudogene TRBV3-2) and TRBJ1-1, with 8 bases matching TRBD1. V dropped 0 bases and J dropped 5; count of bases not matched to a gene: 8. CDR1 and CDR2 from the germline V gene are LGHDT and YNNKEL (reference sequence). The CDR3 runs 16 residues. The CDR3 loop is CASSQDLAGGWTEAFF. The CDR3 DNA sequence: TGTGCCAGCAGCCAAGATCTGGCAGGGGGCTGGACTGAAGCTTTCTTT.

This chain uses TRBV15 with TRBJ1-4, with D perhaps TRBD1 (5 bases). The CDR3 spans 12 residues. Germline-derived CDR1 and CDR2 are LNHNV and YYDKDF (reference sequence). The V end was cut by 5 bases, the J end by 5 bases, with 6 bases between. The CDR3 loop reads CATSGGNEKLFF. CDR3 sequence (DNA): TGTGCCACCAGCGGGGGGAATGAAAAACTGTTTTTT.

The rearrangement joins TRBV5-1 to TRBJ2-7; TRBD2 matches at 7 bases. CDR1 SGHRS and CDR2 YFSETQ come from the germline V gene. Unmatched junction bases numbered 5, after V lost 0 bases and J lost 2 bases. The CDR3 sequence is 15 residues long. The chain's CDR3 is CASSLGSGITYEQYF. The CDR3 DNA reads as TGCGCCAGCAGCTTGGGGAGCGGGATTACCTACGAGCAGTACTTC.

V usage is TRBV3-1 (or the pseudogene TRBV3-2) and J usage is TRBJ2-4, with unresolved D. The V gene's germline CDR1 is LGHDT and CDR2 YNNKEL (reference sequence). The length of the CDR3 is 16 residues. Trimming cost V 0 bases and J 3 bases, with 12 bases left between them. This CDR3 is CASSQDTVLGKNIQYF. CDR3 DNA sequence: TGTGCCAGCAGCCAAGATACGGTATTAGGCAAAAACATTCAGTACTTC.

The chain uses TRBV11-3 and TRBJ2-1, with unresolved D. The germline V and J ends were trimmed by 5 bases and 4 bases, with 12 bases remaining between them. Per the germline V gene, CDR1 is SGHNT and CDR2 is YENEEA. CDR3 length: 14 residues. The CDR3 nucleotides are TGTGCCAGCAGCCCGCCTTCAGTGTACAATGAGCAGTTCTTC. It translates to CASSPPSVYNEQFF. Full variable domain (missing parts from reference TRBV11-3 and TRBJ2-1): EAGVVQSPRYKIIEKKQPVAFWCNPISGHNTLYWYLQNLGQGPELLIRYENEEAVDDSQLPKDRFSAERLKGVDSTLKIQPAELGDSAVYLCASSPPSVYNEQFFGPGTRLTVL.

V gene TRBV4-1 combines with J gene TRBJ1-5, with 9 positions matching TRBD1. The CDR3 covers 16 residues. The J segment lost 10 bases and the V segment lost 0 bases, leaving 10 bases of the junction unmatched. The V gene's germline CDR1 is MGHRA and CDR2 YSYEKL. The CDR3 DNA reads as TGCGCCAGCAGCCAAGAAGGGGACAGGGTGGATTTTCCCCAGCATTTT. Protein sequence: CASSQEGDRVDFPQHF.

This clone was observed once. The chain combines TRBV18 with TRBJ1-1; D is unclear. Germline CDR1 KGHSH, CDR2 LQKENI. Trimming removed 2 bases at V and 4 bases at J, with 8 bases between. The CDR3 consists of 13 residues. The CDR3 nucleotides read TGTGCCAGCTCACCAGGGGATTCCACTGAAGCTTTCTTT. Protein sequence: CASSPGDSTEAFF.

The V and J genes are TRBV27 and TRBJ2-5, with D perhaps being TRBD1 or TRBD2 (5 bases each). V lost 0 bases, J lost 3 bases, and 14 bases lay in between. The CDR3 is made up of 16 amino acids. In germline, CDR1 is MNHEY, CDR2 SMNVEV (reference sequence). DNA for the CDR3: TGTGCCAGCAGTTTATCTGTCGGGGCTCGCGAAGAGACCCAGTACTTC. It specifies CASSLSVGAREETQYF.

The chain has TRBV7-2 and TRBJ1-3; 7 nucleotides agree with TRBD1. Trimming at V came to 4 bases and at J to 8 bases, leaving 5 bases not matched to a gene. The CDR3 length is 13 residues. Germline V gives CDR1 SGHTA, CDR2 FQGNSA. Written as DNA, the CDR3 is TGTGCCAGCAGCTCCAACAGGGGTTACACCATATATTTT. This codes for CASSSNRGYTIYF. Combining the CDR3 with reference TRBV7-2 and TRBJ1-3 gives the whole variable domain GAGVSQSPSNKVTEKGKDVELRCDPISGHTALYWYRQSLGQGLEFLIYFQGNSAPDKSGLPSDRFSAERTGGSVSTLTIQRTQQEDSAVYLCASSSNRGYTIYFGEGSWLTVV.

CDR3 protein: CASSFRTSGFSSYNEQFF. The CDR3 nucleotides are TGTGCCAGCAGCTTCCGGACTAGCGGGTTCAGCTCCTACAATGAGCAGTTCTTC. The chain carries TRBV5-6 and TRBJ2-1; 11 bases are shared with TRBD2. CDR1 and CDR2 from the germline V gene are SGHDT and YYEEEE. CDR3 size: 18 residues. V lost 2 bases to trimming and J lost 0 bases; unmatched junction nucleotides: 7.

A few counts support this clone. The V call is TRBV19, the J call TRBJ2-3; 9 bases line up with TRBD1. The CDR3 totals 19 residues. Germline values: CDR1 LNHDA, CDR2 SQIVND (reference sequence). The trim removed 1 base at V and 8 bases at J, leaving 19 bases unmatched. The CDR3 DNA is TGTGCCAGTAGTATAGTTTCCGGGACAGGGATCGGACGGTGGAGTACGCAGTATTTT. Encoded protein: CASSIVSGTGIGRWSTQYF.

CDR3 loop: CASSVRTSGTYLGNEQFF. DNA for the CDR3: TGTGCCAGCAGCGTTCGGACTAGCGGGACCTACCTCGGCAATGAGCAGTTCTTC. This chain links TRBV9 with TRBJ2-1, with 12 bases identical to TRBD2. This CDR3 region has 18 residues. Trimming removed 2 bases from V and 6 bases from J; junction bases left unmatched: 12. Germline CDR1 and CDR2: SGDLS and YYNGEE.

The chain combines TRBV6-2 or TRBV6-3 with TRBJ2-7; D is possibly TRBD1 (5 bases). V was pared by 3 bases and J by 4 bases, with 13 bases between. Germline V gene lookup returns CDR1 MNHEY and CDR2 SVGEGT. CDR3 length equals 14 residues. CDR3 in amino acids: CASSYRAGRYEQYF. CDR3 coding DNA: TGTGCCAGCAGTTATAGGGCAGGGCGGTACGAGCAGTACTTC.

V gene TRBV4-2 combines with J gene TRBJ1-4; weak D call: TRBD1 (5 bases). This CDR3 contains 14 residues. V lost 1 base and J lost 3, with 6 bases in between. Germline V lookup: CDR1 LGHNA, CDR2 YNFKEQ. For the CDR3, the DNA is TGTGCCAGCAGCCAAGGACAGTCTAATGAAAAACTGTTTTTT. Protein: CASSQGQSNEKLFF.